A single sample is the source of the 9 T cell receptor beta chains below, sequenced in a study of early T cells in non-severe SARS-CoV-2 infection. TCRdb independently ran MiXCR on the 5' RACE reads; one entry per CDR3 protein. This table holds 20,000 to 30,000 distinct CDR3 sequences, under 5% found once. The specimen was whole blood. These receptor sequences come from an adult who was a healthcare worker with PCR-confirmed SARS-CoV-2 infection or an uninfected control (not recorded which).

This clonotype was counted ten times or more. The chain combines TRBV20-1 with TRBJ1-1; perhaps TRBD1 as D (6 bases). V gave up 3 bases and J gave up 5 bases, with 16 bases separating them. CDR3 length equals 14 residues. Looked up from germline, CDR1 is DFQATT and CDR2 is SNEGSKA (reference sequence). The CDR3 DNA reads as TGCAGTGCTAGTCCCGTGGGGGGGGCGACTGAAGCTTTCTTT. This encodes CSASPVGGATEAFF.

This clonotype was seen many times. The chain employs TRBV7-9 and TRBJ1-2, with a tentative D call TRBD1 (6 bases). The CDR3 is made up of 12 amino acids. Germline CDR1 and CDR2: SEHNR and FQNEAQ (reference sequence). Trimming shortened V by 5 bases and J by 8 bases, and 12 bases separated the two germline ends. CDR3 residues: CASSIRQAGYTF. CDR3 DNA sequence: TGTGCCAGCAGCATAAGACAGGCGGGCTACACCTTC.

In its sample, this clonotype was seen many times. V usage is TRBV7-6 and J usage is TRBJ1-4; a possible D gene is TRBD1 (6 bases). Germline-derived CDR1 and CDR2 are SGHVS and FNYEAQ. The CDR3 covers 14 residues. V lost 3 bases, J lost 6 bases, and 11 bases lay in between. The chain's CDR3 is CASSFRTVDEKLFF. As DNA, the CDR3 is TGTGCCAGCAGCTTTAGGACAGTCGATGAAAAACTGTTTTTT.

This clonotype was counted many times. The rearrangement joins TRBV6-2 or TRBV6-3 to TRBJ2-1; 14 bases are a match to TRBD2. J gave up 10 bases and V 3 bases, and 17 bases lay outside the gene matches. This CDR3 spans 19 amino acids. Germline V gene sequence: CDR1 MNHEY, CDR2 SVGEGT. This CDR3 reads CASSYSRTSGRPIWGEQFF. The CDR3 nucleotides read TGTGCCAGCAGTTATTCCCGGACTAGCGGGAGGCCGATATGGGGGGAGCAGTTCTTC.

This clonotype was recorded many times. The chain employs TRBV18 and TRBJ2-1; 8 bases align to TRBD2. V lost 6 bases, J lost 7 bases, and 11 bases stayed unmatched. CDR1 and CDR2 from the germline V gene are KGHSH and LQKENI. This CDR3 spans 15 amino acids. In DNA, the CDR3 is TGTGCCAGCTCCCCCTTGGGACTAGATGGGAATGAGCAGTTCTTC. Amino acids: CASSPLGLDGNEQFF.

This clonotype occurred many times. CDR3 in DNA: TGCGCCAGCAGCAGGGGGACAGCTAACACCGGGGAGCTGTTTTTT. Its protein product is CASSRGTANTGELFF. The rearrangement links TRBV5-1 to TRBJ2-2; 7 bases line up with TRBD1. The CDR3 length is 15 residues. V dropped 4 bases and J dropped 2; count of bases not matched to a gene: 5. CDR1 SGHRS and CDR2 YFSETQ come from the germline V gene.

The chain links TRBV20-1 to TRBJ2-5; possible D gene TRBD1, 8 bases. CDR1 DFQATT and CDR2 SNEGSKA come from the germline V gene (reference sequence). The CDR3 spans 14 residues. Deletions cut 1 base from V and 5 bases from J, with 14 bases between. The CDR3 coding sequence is TGCAGTGCTAGAGGCGGGGGACAGGCGGAGACCCAGTACTTC. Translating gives CSARGGGQAETQYF.

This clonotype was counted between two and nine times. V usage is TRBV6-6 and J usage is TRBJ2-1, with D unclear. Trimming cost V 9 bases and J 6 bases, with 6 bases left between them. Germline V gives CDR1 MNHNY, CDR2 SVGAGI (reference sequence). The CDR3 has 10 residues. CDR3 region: CASYRNEQFF. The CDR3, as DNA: TGTGCCAGTTACCGCAATGAGCAGTTCTTC.

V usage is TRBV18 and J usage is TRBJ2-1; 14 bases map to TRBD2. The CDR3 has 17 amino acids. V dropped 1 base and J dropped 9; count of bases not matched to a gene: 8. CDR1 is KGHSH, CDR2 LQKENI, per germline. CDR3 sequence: CASSPLGTSGSGGEQFF. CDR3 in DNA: TGTGCCAGCTCACCACTCGGGACTAGCGGGAGTGGAGGTGAGCAGTTCTTC.